Below, 21 T cell receptor beta chains from the same sample are listed, as sequenced in a study of cytomegalovirus exposure and HLA in healthy donors (dated 2017 in TCRdb). Libraries came from the immunoSEQ multiplex PCR assay. For the multiplex PCR, a mixture combining 60 forward primers for TCR Vbeta segments and 13 reverse primers for TCR Jbeta segments was used. As stored in TCRdb, this immuneACCESS dataset retains in-frame rearrangements with V and J assigned. A fraction of the clones does not appear; measured against another copy, unresolved V genes explain less than half of the discrepancy, and the remainder lacks a known reason. For this sample there are 150,000 to 200,000 clones; 81% appear just once. The ten largest clonotypes hold 1.5% to 2% of the sample. The sequenced sample was PBMCs. Source of these receptors: a young man in good health and CMV-seronegative.

The rearrangement joins TRBV5-1 to TRBJ2-7, with 9 positions matching TRBD2. Germline V gives CDR1 SGHRS, CDR2 YFSETQ. There are 14 residues in the CDR3. V lost 4 bases and J lost 0; bases outside the gene matches: 2. In nucleotides, the CDR3 is TGCGCCAGCAGCCTTAGCGGGAGCTCCTACGAGCAGTACTTC. It specifies CASSLSGSSYEQYF.

The rearrangement links TRBV5-6 to TRBJ2-3; D gene uncertain. The CDR3 extends over 15 amino acids. V lost 2 bases, J lost 3 bases, and 13 bases lay in between. Germline loops: CDR1 SGHDT, CDR2 YYEEEE. The CDR3 loop is CASSFIARVTDTQYF. The CDR3 DNA follows: TGTGCCAGCAGCTTTATCGCTAGAGTTACAGATACGCAGTATTTT.

Comments on this clone: The sample holds other DNA sequences that translate to the same CDR3. The V gene is TRBV7-9, the J gene TRBJ2-2, with 11 bases identical to TRBD1. V lost 6 bases, J lost 4 bases, and 7 bases stayed unmatched. This CDR3 spans 16 amino acids. In germline, CDR1 is SEHNR, CDR2 FQNEAQ (reference sequence). The CDR3 sequence is CASRRTGGGSTGELFF. In DNA, the CDR3 is TGTGCCAGCAGAAGGACAGGGGGCGGGAGCACCGGGGAGCTGTTTTTT.

This chain joins TRBV9 and TRBJ2-3; 8 bases match TRBD2. This CDR3 is 15 amino acids long. J was trimmed by 2 bases and V by 4 bases; bases with no gene match: 6. Germline V gives CDR1 SGDLS, CDR2 YYNGEE. CDR3 sequence reads: CASSPERGPTDTQYF. As DNA, the CDR3 is TGTGCCAGCAGCCCCGAGCGGGGGCCCACAGATACGCAGTATTTT.

For this clone: Other DNA sequences in the same sample also yield this CDR3. V and J are TRBV5-8 and TRBJ1-5; tentative D call: TRBD1 (6 bases). Germline V gene lookup returns CDR1 SGHTS and CDR2 YDEGEE. The CDR3 is 15 amino acids. Trimming pared 3 bases from V and 1 base from J, leaving 11 bases between. The CDR3 region has the DNA TGTGCCAGCAGCTCCAGGGGTTTGAGCAATCAGCCCCAGCATTTT. Translating gives CASSSRGLSNQPQHF.

This chain connects TRBV12-5 to TRBJ1-2, with 7 bases aligning to TRBD1. This CDR3 is built from 13 residues. Unmatched junction bases numbered 1, after V lost 1 base and J lost 5 bases. Germline CDR1 reads LGHNT; CDR2 reads FRNRAP. The CDR3 here is CASGLGRGYGYTF. The CDR3 nucleotides are TGTGCTAGTGGTTTGGGCAGGGGGTATGGCTACACCTTC.

This chain links TRBV2 with TRBJ2-2; 15 nucleotides line up with TRBD2. Trimming at V came to 6 bases and at J to 7 bases, leaving 15 bases not matched to a gene. The CDR3 runs to 19 residues. Germline loops: CDR1 SNHLY, CDR2 FYNNEI. The DNA for the CDR3 is TGTGCCAGCAGCTCACCGGGACTAGCGGGAGGCCCCAAGGGCGGGGAGCTGTTTTTT. Translated: CASSSPGLAGGPKGGELFF.

J is TRBJ2-7 and V is TRBV5-8, with TRBD2 identical over 7 bases. The germline V gene has CDR1 SGHTS and CDR2 YDEGEE. This CDR3 spans 14 amino acids. V shed 3 bases, J shed 4 bases, and the junction held 7 bases outside the gene matches. The CDR3 loop reads CASSSYGRIYEQYF. CDR3 in DNA: TGTGCCAGCAGCTCCTACGGGAGGATATACGAGCAGTACTTC.

The genes are TRBV6-5 and TRBJ2-2; 9 bases line up with TRBD1. Unmatched junction bases numbered 4, after V lost 8 bases and J lost 0 bases. The CDR3 has 15 amino acids. The V gene's germline CDR1 is MNHEY and CDR2 SVGAGI. CDR3 protein: CASGQGPPNTGELFF. The CDR3 DNA follows: TGTGCCAGCGGACAGGGGCCCCCGAACACCGGGGAGCTGTTTTTT.

V is TRBV7-9 and J is TRBJ2-3; D perhaps matches TRBD1 (5 bases). Germline values: CDR1 SEHNR, CDR2 FQNEAQ (reference sequence). This CDR3 spans 16 amino acids. Trimming shortened V by 2 bases and J by 0 bases, and 12 bases separated the two germline ends. The DNA of the CDR3 is TGTGCCAGCAGCTTAATGGCCAGGGCTAGCACAGATACGCAGTATTTT. This codes for CASSLMARASTDTQYF.

The chain recombines TRBV10-3 with TRBJ2-4; TRBD2 aligns across 12 bases. This CDR3 region has 16 residues. V lost 6 bases to trimming and J lost 2 bases; unmatched junction nucleotides: 5. Germline lookup yields CDR1 ENHRY and CDR2 SYGVKD. The CDR3 DNA sequence: TGTGCCATCAGCCATGGACTAGCGGGGACCAAAAACATTCAGTACTTC. As protein: CAISHGLAGTKNIQYF.

The rearrangement uses TRBV2 and TRBJ2-2; 11 bases fit TRBD1. The CDR3 is 15 residues long. The junction had 7 bases not matched to a gene; V was cut back by 6 bases and J by 7 bases. CDR1 is SNHLY and CDR2 is FYNNEI in the germline V gene. CDR3 sequence reads: CASSAGTGGDGELFF. In DNA form, the CDR3 reads TGTGCCAGCAGCGCCGGGACAGGGGGTGACGGGGAGCTGTTTTTT.

This clone was detected only a few times. This sequence joins TRBV28 and TRBJ1-1; TRBD1 aligns across 7 bases. The germline CDR1 and CDR2 sequences are MDHEN and SYDVKM. CDR3 length equals 16 residues. The V and J ends lost 7 bases and 0 bases, in that order; junction bases with no gene match: 11. The CDR3 loop reads CASTSSGDRLNTEAFF. In DNA form, the CDR3 reads TGTGCCAGCACCTCCTCTGGGGACAGATTGAACACTGAAGCTTTCTTT. The full variable domain, its missing parts supplied by reference TRBV28 and TRBJ1-1, is DVKVTQSSRYLVKRTGEKVFLECVQDMDHENMFWYRQDPGLGLRLIYFSYDVKMKEKGDIPEGYSVSREKKERFSLILESASTNQTSMYLCASTSSGDRLNTEAFFGQGTRLTVV.

The chain uses TRBV4-3 and TRBJ2-7, with D possibly TRBD2 on 5 matching bases. V lost 0 bases to trimming and J lost 10 bases, with 19 bases between them. The CDR3 is 15 residues long. Germline lookup yields CDR1 LGHNA and CDR2 YSLEER. The CDR3 loop reads CASSQETGNGETQYF. CDR3 DNA sequence: TGCGCCAGCAGCCAAGAAACTGGGAACGGGGAGACACAGTACTTC.

This chain uses TRBV19 with TRBJ1-5, with TRBD1 as a possible D gene (5 bases). Germline lookup yields CDR1 LNHDA and CDR2 SQIVND (reference sequence). The CDR3 covers 13 residues. The ends were cut back, 7 bases at V and 4 bases at J, with 11 bases in the middle. The CDR3, as DNA: TGTGCCAGTACTGGGGCAGAAAATCAGCCCCAGCATTTT. Translation gives CASTGAENQPQHF. The entire variable domain, with the rest obtained from reference TRBV19 and TRBJ1-5, is as follows: DGGITQSPKYLFRKEGQNVTLSCEQNLNHDAMYWYRQDPGQGLRLIYYSQIVNDFQKGDIAEGYSVSREKKESFPLTVTSAQKNPTAFYLCASTGAENQPQHFGDGTRLSIL.

J is TRBJ2-1 and V is TRBV5-6; 12 positions agree with TRBD2. The V and J ends lost 1 base and 3 bases, in that order; junction bases with no gene match: 11. The germline V gene encodes CDR1 SGHDT and CDR2 YYEEEE. This CDR3 has 19 residues. CDR3 protein: CASSLLALAGGPNYNEQFF. CDR3 in DNA: TGTGCCAGCAGCTTGCTGGCACTAGCGGGAGGACCGAACTACAATGAGCAGTTCTTC.

Written as DNA, the CDR3 is TGTGCCAGCAACAGGGACATCGCTAATGAAAAACTGTTTTTT. It encodes CASNRDIANEKLFF. The V and J genes are TRBV2 and TRBJ1-4; the D gene is possibly TRBD1 (6 bases). CDR3 size: 14 residues. Per germline, CDR1 SNHLY and CDR2 FYNNEI. Between the trimmed V and J ends, which lost 7 bases and 3 bases, there was a span of 12 bases.

The CDR3, as DNA: TGTGCCAGCAGTTTTGAGGGTTTCGGAGGTACTGAAGCTTTCTTT. The encoded protein is CASSFEGFGGTEAFF. J is TRBJ1-1 and V is TRBV27; D ambiguous. CDR1 MNHEY and CDR2 SMNVEV come from the germline V gene (reference sequence). The CDR3 runs to 15 residues. Between the trimmed V and J ends, which lost 3 bases and 5 bases, there was a span of 16 bases.

V is TRBV9 and J is TRBJ2-1, with TRBD2 identical over 7 bases. V lost 2 bases and J lost 2; bases outside the gene matches: 7. Germline V lookup: CDR1 SGDLS, CDR2 YYNGEE. This CDR3 has 16 amino acids. CDR3 residues: CASSVLAEITYNEQFF. In DNA form, the CDR3 reads TGTGCCAGCAGCGTTCTAGCGGAGATTACCTACAATGAGCAGTTCTTC.

The chain combines TRBV6-5 with TRBJ1-4; 7 bases line up with TRBD1. The CDR3 runs to 15 residues. Germline loops: CDR1 MNHEY, CDR2 SVGAGI. J was trimmed by 10 bases and V by 4 bases; bases with no gene match: 12. The chain's CDR3 is CASSSIQGSGGKLFF. In DNA, the CDR3 is TGTGCCAGCAGTTCGATACAGGGGAGTGGTGGAAAACTGTTTTTT.

The chain is built from TRBV30 and TRBJ2-1; 10 bases are a match to TRBD2. The CDR3 is made up of 19 amino acids. Germline V CDR1 and CDR2: GTSNPN, SVGIG (reference sequence). V lost 5 bases and J lost 4; bases outside the gene matches: 20. Here the CDR3 reads CAWERPASGSIVGYNEQFF. As DNA, the CDR3 is TGTGCCTGGGAGCGGCCCGCTAGCGGGAGTATAGTAGGGTACAATGAGCAGTTCTTC.